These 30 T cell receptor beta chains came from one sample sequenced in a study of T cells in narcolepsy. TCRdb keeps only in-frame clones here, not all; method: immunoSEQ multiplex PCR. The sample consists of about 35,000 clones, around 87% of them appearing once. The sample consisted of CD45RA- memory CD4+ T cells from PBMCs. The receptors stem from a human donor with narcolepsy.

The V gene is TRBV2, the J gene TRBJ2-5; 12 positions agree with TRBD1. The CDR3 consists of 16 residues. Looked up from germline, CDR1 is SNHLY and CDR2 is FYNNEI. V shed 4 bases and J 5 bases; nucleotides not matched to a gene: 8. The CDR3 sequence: CASSAPPGQGAETQYF. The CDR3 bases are TGTGCCAGCAGTGCCCCTCCGGGACAGGGGGCCGAGACCCAGTACTTC.

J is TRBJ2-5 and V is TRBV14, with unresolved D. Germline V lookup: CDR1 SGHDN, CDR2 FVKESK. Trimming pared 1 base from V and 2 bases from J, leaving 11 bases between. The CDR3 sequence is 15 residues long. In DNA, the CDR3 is TGTGCCAGCAGCCAAGCAGTCAGCCAACAAGAGACCCAGTACTTC. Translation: CASSQAVSQQETQYF.

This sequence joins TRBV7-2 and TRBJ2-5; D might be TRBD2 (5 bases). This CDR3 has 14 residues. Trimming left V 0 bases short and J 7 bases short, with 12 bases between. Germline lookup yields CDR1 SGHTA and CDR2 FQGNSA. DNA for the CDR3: TGTGCCAGCAGCTTAGCGCCGAGGGTGGCGACCCAGTACTTC. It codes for CASSLAPRVATQYF.

DNA of the CDR3: TGTGCCAGTAGTATCAGGGGGGAGAGTAGGTACGAGCAGTACTTC. This codes for CASSIRGESRYEQYF. V usage is TRBV19 and J usage is TRBJ2-5; possibly TRBD1 for D (7 bases). The J call could be wrong; TRBJ2-7 is a better fit for the DNA end. The CDR3 consists of 15 residues. Germline CDR1 and CDR2: LNHDA and SQIVND (reference sequence).

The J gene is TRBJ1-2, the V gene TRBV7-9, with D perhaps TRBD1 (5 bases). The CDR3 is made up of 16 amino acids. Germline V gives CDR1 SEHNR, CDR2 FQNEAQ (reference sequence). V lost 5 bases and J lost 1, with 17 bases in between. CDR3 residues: CASSPPEGVGNYGYTF. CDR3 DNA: TGTGCCAGCAGCCCGCCGGAAGGGGTGGGTAACTATGGCTACACCTTC.

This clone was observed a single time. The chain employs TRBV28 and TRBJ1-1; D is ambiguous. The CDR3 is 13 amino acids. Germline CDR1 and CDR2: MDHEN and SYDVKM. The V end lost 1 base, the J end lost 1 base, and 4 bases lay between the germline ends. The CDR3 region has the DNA TGTGCCAGCAGTTTATTACCGAACACTGAAGCTTTCTTT. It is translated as CASSLLPNTEAFF.

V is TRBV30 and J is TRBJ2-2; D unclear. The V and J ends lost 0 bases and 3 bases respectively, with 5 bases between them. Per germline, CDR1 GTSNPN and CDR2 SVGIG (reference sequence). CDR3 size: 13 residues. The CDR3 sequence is CAWSVADTGELFF. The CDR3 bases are TGTGCCTGGAGTGTCGCGGACACCGGGGAGCTGTTTTTT.

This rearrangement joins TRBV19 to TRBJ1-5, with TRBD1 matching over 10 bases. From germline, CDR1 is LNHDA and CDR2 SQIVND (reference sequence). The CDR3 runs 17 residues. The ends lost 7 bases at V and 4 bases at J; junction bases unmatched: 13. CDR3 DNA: TGTGCCAGTAATACATACTTGGGACAGGGGATGAATCAGCCCCAGCATTTT. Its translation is CASNTYLGQGMNQPQHF. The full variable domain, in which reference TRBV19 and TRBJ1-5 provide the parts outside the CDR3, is DGGITQSPKYLFRKEGQNVTLSCEQNLNHDAMYWYRQDPGQGLRLIYYSQIVNDFQKGDIAEGYSVSREKKESFPLTVTSAQKNPTAFYLCASNTYLGQGMNQPQHFGDGTRLSIL.

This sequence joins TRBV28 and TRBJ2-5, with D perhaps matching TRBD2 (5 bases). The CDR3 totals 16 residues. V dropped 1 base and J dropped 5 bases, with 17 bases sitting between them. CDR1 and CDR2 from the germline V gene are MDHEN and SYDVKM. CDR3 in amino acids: CASSLFRGPARETQYF. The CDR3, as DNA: TGTGCCAGCAGTTTATTTCGAGGGCCAGCGAGGGAGACCCAGTACTTC. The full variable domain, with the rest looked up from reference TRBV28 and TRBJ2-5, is DVKVTQSSRYLVKRTGEKVFLECVQDMDHENMFWYRQDPGLGLRLIYFSYDVKMKEKGDIPEGYSVSREKKERFSLILESASTNQTSMYLCASSLFRGPARETQYFGPGTRLLVL.

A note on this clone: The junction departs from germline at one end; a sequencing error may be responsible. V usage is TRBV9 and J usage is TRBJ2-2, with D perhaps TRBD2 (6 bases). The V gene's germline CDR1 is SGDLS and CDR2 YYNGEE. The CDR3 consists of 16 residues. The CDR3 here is CANSADRRGKTGELFF. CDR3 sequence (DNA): TGTGCCAACAGCGCTGACAGACGGGGGAAAACCGGGGAGCTGTTTTTT.

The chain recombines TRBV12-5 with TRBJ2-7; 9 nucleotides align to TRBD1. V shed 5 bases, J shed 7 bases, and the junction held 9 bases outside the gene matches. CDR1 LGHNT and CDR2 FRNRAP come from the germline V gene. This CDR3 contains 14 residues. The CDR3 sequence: CASGAAGTGWEQYF. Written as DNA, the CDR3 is TGTGCTAGTGGTGCAGCCGGGACAGGGTGGGAGCAGTACTTC.

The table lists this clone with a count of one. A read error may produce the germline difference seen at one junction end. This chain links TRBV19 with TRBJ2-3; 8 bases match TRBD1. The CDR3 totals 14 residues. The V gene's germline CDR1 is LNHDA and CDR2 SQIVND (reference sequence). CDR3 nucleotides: TGTGCAAGTAATCCAGGGGGCGTCACAGATACGCAGTATTTT. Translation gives CASNPGGVTDTQYF.

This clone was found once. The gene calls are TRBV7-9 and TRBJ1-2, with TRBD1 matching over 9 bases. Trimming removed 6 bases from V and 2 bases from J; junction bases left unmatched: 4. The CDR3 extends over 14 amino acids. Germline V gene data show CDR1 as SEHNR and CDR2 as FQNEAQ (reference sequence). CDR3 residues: CASRPGTGNYGYTF. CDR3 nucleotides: TGTGCCAGCAGACCCGGGACAGGGAACTATGGCTACACCTTC.

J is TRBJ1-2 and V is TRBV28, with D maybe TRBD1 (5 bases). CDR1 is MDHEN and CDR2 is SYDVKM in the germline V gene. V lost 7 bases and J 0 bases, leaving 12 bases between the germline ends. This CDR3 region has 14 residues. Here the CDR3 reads CASKLAGSNYGYTF. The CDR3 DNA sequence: TGTGCCAGCAAGCTCGCAGGGTCTAACTATGGCTACACCTTC.

This CDR3 reads CASSGDRGINGYTF. CDR3 in DNA: TGTGCCAGTAGCGGGGACAGGGGAATTAATGGCTACACCTTC. The V and J genes are TRBV19 and TRBJ1-2, with TRBD1 matching over 10 bases. This CDR3 region has 14 residues. With 6 bases clipped from V and 6 bases from J, the junction kept 7 bases outside the gene matches. CDR1 and CDR2 (germline): LNHDA, SQIVND (reference sequence).

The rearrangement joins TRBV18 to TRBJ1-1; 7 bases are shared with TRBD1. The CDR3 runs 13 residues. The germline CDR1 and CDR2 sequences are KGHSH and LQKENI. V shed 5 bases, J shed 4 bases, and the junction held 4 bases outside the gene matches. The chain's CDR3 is CASSDRVGTEAFF. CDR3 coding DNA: TGTGCCAGCTCAGACAGGGTAGGCACTGAAGCTTTCTTT.

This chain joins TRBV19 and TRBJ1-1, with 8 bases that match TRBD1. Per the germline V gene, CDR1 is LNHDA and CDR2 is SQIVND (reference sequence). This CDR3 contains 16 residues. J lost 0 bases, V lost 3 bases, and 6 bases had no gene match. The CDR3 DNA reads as TGTGCCAGTAGTATCCCCACAGGGGGACTGAACACTGAAGCTTTCTTT. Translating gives CASSIPTGGLNTEAFF.

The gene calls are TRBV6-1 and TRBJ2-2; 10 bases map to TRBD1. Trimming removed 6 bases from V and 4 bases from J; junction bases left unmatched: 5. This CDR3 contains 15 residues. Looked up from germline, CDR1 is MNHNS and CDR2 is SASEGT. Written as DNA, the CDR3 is TGTGCCAGCAGCGAGGGGACAGGGGCCACCGGGGAGCTGTTTTTT. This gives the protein CASSEGTGATGELFF.

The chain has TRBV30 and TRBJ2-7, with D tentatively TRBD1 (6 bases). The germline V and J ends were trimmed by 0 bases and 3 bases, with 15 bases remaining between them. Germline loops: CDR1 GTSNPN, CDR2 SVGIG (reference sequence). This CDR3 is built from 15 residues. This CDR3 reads CAWSVIGTRRYEQYF. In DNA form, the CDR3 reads TGTGCCTGGAGTGTAATAGGGACACGACGCTACGAGCAGTACTTC.

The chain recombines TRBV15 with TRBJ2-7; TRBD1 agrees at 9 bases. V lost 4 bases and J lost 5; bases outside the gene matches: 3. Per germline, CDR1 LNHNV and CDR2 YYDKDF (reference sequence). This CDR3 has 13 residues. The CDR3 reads CATSMDRGHEQYF. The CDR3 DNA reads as TGTGCCACCAGCATGGACAGGGGCCACGAGCAGTACTTC.

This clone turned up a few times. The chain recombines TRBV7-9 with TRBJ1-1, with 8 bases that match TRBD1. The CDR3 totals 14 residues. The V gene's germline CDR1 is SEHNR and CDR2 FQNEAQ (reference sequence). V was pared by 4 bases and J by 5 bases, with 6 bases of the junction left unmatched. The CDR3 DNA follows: TGTGCCAGCAGCTCCTCAGGGGGCCGGACTGAAGCTTTCTTT. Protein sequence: CASSSSGGRTEAFF.

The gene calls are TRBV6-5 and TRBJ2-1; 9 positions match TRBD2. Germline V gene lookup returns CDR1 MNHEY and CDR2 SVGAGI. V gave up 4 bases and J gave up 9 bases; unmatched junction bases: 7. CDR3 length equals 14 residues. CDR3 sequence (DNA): TGTGCCAGCAGTTTTCCCGGGACTAGCCTTGAGCAGTTCTTC. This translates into CASSFPGTSLEQFF.

CDR3 sequence reads: CASSEVGTVNTEAFF. The CDR3 region has the DNA TGTGCCAGCAGTGAAGTAGGGACGGTGAACACTGAAGCTTTCTTT. The J gene is TRBJ1-1, the V gene TRBV2; D may be TRBD1 (5 bases). The germline V gene encodes CDR1 SNHLY and CDR2 FYNNEI. V was cut by 1 base and J by 0 bases, with 9 bases left in between. This CDR3 has 15 residues.

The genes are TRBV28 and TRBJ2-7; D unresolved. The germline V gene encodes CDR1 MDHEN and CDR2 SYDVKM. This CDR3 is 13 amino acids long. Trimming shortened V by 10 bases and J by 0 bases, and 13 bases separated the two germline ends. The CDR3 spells CAILAQTSYEQYF. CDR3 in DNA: TGTGCCATCCTCGCCCAGACCTCCTACGAGCAGTACTTC.

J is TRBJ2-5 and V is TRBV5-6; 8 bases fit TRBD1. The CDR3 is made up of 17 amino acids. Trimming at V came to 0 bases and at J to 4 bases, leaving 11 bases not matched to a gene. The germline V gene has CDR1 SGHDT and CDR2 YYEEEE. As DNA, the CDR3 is TGTGCCAGCAGCTTGGGCAGGGGGCGATTAGTGACAGAGACCCAGTACTTC. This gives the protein CASSLGRGRLVTETQYF.

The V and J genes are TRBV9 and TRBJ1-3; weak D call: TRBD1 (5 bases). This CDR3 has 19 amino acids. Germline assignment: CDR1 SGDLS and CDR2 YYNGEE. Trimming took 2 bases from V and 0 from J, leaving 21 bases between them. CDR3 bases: TGTGCCAGCAGCGTTTCCGGGACTTCAACTACTTCCTCTGGAAACACCATATATTTT. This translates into CASSVSGTSTTSSGNTIYF.

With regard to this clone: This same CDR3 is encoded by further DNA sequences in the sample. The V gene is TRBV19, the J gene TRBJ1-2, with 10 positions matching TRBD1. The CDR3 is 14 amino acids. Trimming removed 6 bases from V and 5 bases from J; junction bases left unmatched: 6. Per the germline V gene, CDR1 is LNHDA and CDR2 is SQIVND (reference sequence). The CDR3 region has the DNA TGTGCCAGTAGAGACGGACAGGGGGGGTATGGCTACACCTTC. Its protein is CASRDGQGGYGYTF.

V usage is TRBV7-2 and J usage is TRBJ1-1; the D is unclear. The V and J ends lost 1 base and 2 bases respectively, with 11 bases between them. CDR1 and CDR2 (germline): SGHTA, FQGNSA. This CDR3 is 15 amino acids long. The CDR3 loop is CASSLVHSVNTEAFF. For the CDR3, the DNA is TGTGCCAGCAGCTTAGTTCACAGCGTAAACACTGAAGCTTTCTTT.

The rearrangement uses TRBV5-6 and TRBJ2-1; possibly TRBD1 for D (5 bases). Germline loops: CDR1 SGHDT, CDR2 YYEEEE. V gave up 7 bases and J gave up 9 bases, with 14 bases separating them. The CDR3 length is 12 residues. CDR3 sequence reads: CASGRGKAEQFF. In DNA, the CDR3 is TGTGCCAGCGGTAGGGGAAAGGCTGAGCAGTTCTTC. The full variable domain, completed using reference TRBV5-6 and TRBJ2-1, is DAGVTQSPTHLIKTRGQQVTLRCSPKSGHDTVSWYQQALGQGPQFIFQYYEEEERQRGNFPDRFSGHQFPNYSSELNVNALLLGDSALYLCASGRGKAEQFFGPGTRLTVL.

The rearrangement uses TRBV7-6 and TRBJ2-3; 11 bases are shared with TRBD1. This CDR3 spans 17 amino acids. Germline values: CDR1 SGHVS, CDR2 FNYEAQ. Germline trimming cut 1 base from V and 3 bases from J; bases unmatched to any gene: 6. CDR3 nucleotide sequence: TGTGCCAGCAGCTTAGGGGCCGGGACAGGGGGGACAGATACGCAGTATTTT. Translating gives CASSLGAGTGGTDTQYF. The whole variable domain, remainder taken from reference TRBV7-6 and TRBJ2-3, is GAGVSQSPRYKVTKRGQDVALRCDPISGHVSLYWYRQALGQGPEFLTYFNYEAQQDKSGLPNDRFSAERPEGSISTLTIQRTEQRDSAMYRCASSLGAGTGGTDTQYFGPGTRLTVL.